These 28 T cell receptor beta chains were sequenced from one sample in a study of T cell responses to AZD1222 COVID-19 vaccine. The method was immunoSEQ multiplex PCR; TCRdb's version includes in-frame clones alone and lacks a portion of them. The table lists approximately 130,000 clones, under 95% of them singletons, with roughly 5.4% in the top ten. Specimen: peripheral blood, collected on day 0 of AZD1222 vaccination. All receptors derive from an adult in good health.

This chain joins TRBV9 and TRBJ2-2, with 13 bases matching TRBD2. The CDR3 consists of 16 residues. Trimming cost V 0 bases and J 4 bases; bases outside gene matches: 0. The germline V gene encodes CDR1 SGDLS and CDR2 YYNGEE. DNA of the CDR3: TGTGCCAGCAGCGTAGGGACTAGCGGGAGCACCGGGGAGCTGTTTTTT. Amino acid sequence: CASSVGTSGSTGELFF.

The chain has TRBV6-5 and TRBJ1-4; D is undetermined. The CDR3 loop spans 13 amino acids. Germline-derived CDR1 and CDR2 are MNHEY and SVGAGI. V lost 0 bases and J 4 bases, leaving 3 bases between the germline ends. The CDR3 region is CASSYSHNEKLFF. The DNA for the CDR3 is TGTGCCAGCAGTTACTCTCATAATGAAAAACTGTTTTTT.

J is TRBJ1-5 and V is TRBV19; D gene uncertain. Trimming cost V 5 bases and J 4 bases, with 15 bases left between them. There are 15 residues in the CDR3. Germline lookup yields CDR1 LNHDA and CDR2 SQIVND (reference sequence). CDR3: CASSLVRVTNQPQHF. The CDR3 coding sequence is TGTGCCAGTAGTCTAGTCCGGGTAACAAATCAGCCCCAGCATTTT.

The chain is built from TRBV7-6 and TRBJ2-3; a possible D gene is TRBD2 (5 bases). The V end lost 3 bases, the J end lost 0 bases, and 7 bases lay between the germline ends. The CDR3 covers 14 residues. CDR1 is SGHVS and CDR2 is FNYEAQ in the germline V gene. CDR3 coding DNA: TGTGCCAGCAGCTTTGCGGGTAGCACAGATACGCAGTATTTT. It specifies CASSFAGSTDTQYF.

The V call is TRBV9, the J call TRBJ2-1; D not certain. Germline V gives CDR1 SGDLS, CDR2 YYNGEE. Trimming left V 3 bases short and J 4 bases short, with 8 bases between. This CDR3 contains 13 residues. CDR3 protein: CASSESSYNEQFF. CDR3 in DNA: TGTGCCAGCAGCGAGTCGTCGTACAATGAGCAGTTCTTC.

The V call is TRBV2, the J call TRBJ2-3; the D is unclear. There are 13 residues in the CDR3. The germline CDR1 and CDR2 sequences are SNHLY and FYNNEI. Trimming stripped 4 bases from V and 3 bases from J, with 8 bases between. CDR3 loop: CASSVEYTDTQYF. For the CDR3, the DNA is TGTGCCAGCAGTGTTGAGTATACAGATACGCAGTATTTT. The full variable domain, with the rest looked up from reference TRBV2 and TRBJ2-3, is EPEVTQTPSHQVTQMGQEVILRCVPISNHLYFYWYRQILGQKVEFLVSFYNNEISEKSEIFDDQFSVERPDGSNFTLKIRSTKLEDSAMYFCASSVEYTDTQYFGPGTRLTVL.

The chain couples TRBV11-2 to TRBJ1-4; TRBD1 is a possible D gene (6 bases). This CDR3 comprises 17 residues. Trimming shortened V by 6 bases and J by 0 bases, and 17 bases separated the two germline ends. Germline loops: CDR1 SGHAT, CDR2 FQNNGV. The CDR3 coding sequence is TGTGCCAGCAGTTCTACCCGACAGGCTGCAACTAATGAAAAACTGTTTTTT. It codes for CASSSTRQAATNEKLFF.

V and J are TRBV6-7 and TRBJ1-1, with unresolved D. TRBV6-7 is labeled an ORF, and its function is uncertain. This CDR3 has 12 residues. The V and J ends lost 7 bases and 3 bases respectively, with 9 bases between them. The CDR3 spells CASTEIHTEAFF. The DNA for the CDR3 is TGTGCCAGCACCGAGATCCACACTGAAGCTTTCTTT.

The chain couples TRBV7-6 to TRBJ2-1; 7 bases align to TRBD1. CDR3 length equals 11 residues. Germline-derived CDR1 and CDR2 are SGHVS and FNYEAQ. With 5 bases clipped from V and 10 bases from J, the junction kept 2 bases outside the gene matches. For the CDR3, the DNA is TGTGCCAGCAGCCCAGGGGGAGAGCAGTTCTTC. Its translation: CASSPGGEQFF. The full variable domain, completed using reference TRBV7-6 and TRBJ2-1, is GAGVSQSPRYKVTKRGQDVALRCDPISGHVSLYWYRQALGQGPEFLTYFNYEAQQDKSGLPNDRFSAERPEGSISTLTIQRTEQRDSAMYRCASSPGGEQFFGPGTRLTVL.

This clone was recorded once. This chain connects TRBV19 to TRBJ1-2; a possible D gene is TRBD1 (5 bases). The germline V and J ends were trimmed by 5 bases and 5 bases, with 12 bases remaining between them. CDR3 size: 13 residues. From germline, CDR1 is LNHDA and CDR2 SQIVND (reference sequence). CDR3 sequence (DNA): TGTGCCAGTAGTTCTTCAGGGATATATGGCTACACCTTC. This sequence encodes CASSSSGIYGYTF.

As DNA, the CDR3 is TGTGCCAGCAGGACACTCGACAGCACCGGGGAGCTGTTTTTT. This translates into CASRTLDSTGELFF. The chain has TRBV6-5 and TRBJ2-2; tentative D call: TRBD1 (5 bases). CDR3 size: 14 residues. The V end was cut by 6 bases, the J end by 4 bases, with 12 bases between. Per the germline V gene, CDR1 is MNHEY and CDR2 is SVGAGI.

The genes are TRBV6-6 and TRBJ1-2; D is unclear. Trimming took off 8 bases at V and 2 bases at J, with 15 bases between the two ends. Germline CDR1 is MNHNY and CDR2 is SVGAGI (reference sequence). The CDR3 runs to 14 residues. The CDR3 nucleotides read TGTGCCAGCGAAAGGTCCGCCCTGAACTATGGCTACACCTTC. It encodes CASERSALNYGYTF.

In the case of this clone: One end of the junction fails to match germline, which may point to a read error. The genes are TRBV28 and TRBJ1-1; no clear D gene. Looked up from germline, CDR1 is MDHEN and CDR2 is SYDVKM. The CDR3 contains 13 residues. The CDR3 bases are TGTGCCAGCACTTTATTGGCCGGGACTGAAGCTTTCTTT. Residues: CASTLLAGTEAFF.

A single count supports this clone. This sequence joins TRBV30 and TRBJ2-5; perhaps TRBD1 as D (5 bases). The CDR3 spans 13 residues. CDR1 and CDR2 (germline): GTSNPN, SVGIG (reference sequence). Trimming removed 4 bases at V and 3 bases at J, with 12 bases between. CDR3 DNA sequence: TGTGCCTGGAACAGACAGCGAGAAGAGACCCAGTACTTC. It encodes CAWNRQREETQYF. The complete variable domain, with remaining parts taken from reference TRBV30 and TRBJ2-5, reads SQTIHQWPATLVQPVGSPLSLECTVEGTSNPNLYWYRQAAGRGLQLLFYSVGIGQISSEVPQNLSASRPQDRQFILSSKKLLLSDSGFYLCAWNRQREETQYFGPGTRLLVL.

This clone was recorded only once. The chain combines TRBV2 with TRBJ2-7; 7 bases align to TRBD1. CDR3 length equals 12 residues. The germline V gene has CDR1 SNHLY and CDR2 FYNNEI. With V trimmed by 8 bases and J by 2 bases, 3 bases remained unmatched. The CDR3 DNA follows: TGTGCCAGCCGGGACAGTCCCTACGAGCAGTACTTC. Amino acid sequence: CASRDSPYEQYF.

V is TRBV18 and J is TRBJ2-5; no firm D call. Germline CDR1 is KGHSH and CDR2 is LQKENI. Trimming shortened V by 5 bases and J by 0 bases, and 7 bases separated the two germline ends. The CDR3 sequence is 13 residues long. The DNA for the CDR3 is TGTGCCAGCTCATCAGGACACCAAGAGACCCAGTACTTC. It yields the protein CASSSGHQETQYF.

The chain links TRBV2 to TRBJ1-2; D is unclear. V was pared by 3 bases and J by 4 bases, with 3 bases between. CDR3 length equals 11 residues. CDR1 and CDR2 from the germline V gene are SNHLY and FYNNEI. The DNA of the CDR3 is TGTGCCAGCAGTGAGGTCTATGGCTACACCTTC. Amino acid sequence: CASSEVYGYTF.

The chain couples TRBV19 to TRBJ2-1, with TRBD2 as a possible D gene (6 bases). Per germline, CDR1 LNHDA and CDR2 SQIVND (reference sequence). The CDR3 runs 17 residues. V gave up 0 bases and J gave up 6 bases, with 18 bases separating them. This CDR3 is CASSIESGRWAGNEQFF. CDR3 DNA: TGTGCCAGTAGTATAGAAAGCGGGCGCTGGGCGGGCAATGAGCAGTTCTTC.

J is TRBJ2-3 and V is TRBV5-4, with 10 positions matching TRBD1. CDR1 and CDR2 (germline): SGHNT, YYREEE (reference sequence). The J segment lost 2 bases and the V segment lost 5 bases, leaving 5 bases of the junction unmatched. The length of the CDR3 is 15 residues. For the CDR3, the DNA is TGTGCCAGCAGACTGGACAGGGGGTACACAGATACGCAGTATTTT. Its translation: CASRLDRGYTDTQYF.

This chain uses TRBV11-2 with TRBJ2-1, with no clear D. The CDR3 totals 16 residues. The germline gives CDR1 SGHAT, CDR2 FQNNGV. The V gene lost 5 bases and the J gene lost 4 bases, with 18 bases spanning the gap. CDR3 in amino acids: CASSQVAHVIYNEQFF. DNA of the CDR3: TGTGCCAGCAGCCAGGTGGCTCACGTCATATACAATGAGCAGTTCTTC.

The chain carries TRBV27 and TRBJ1-5; weak D call: TRBD1 (6 bases). There are 14 residues in the CDR3. V dropped 5 bases and J dropped 3 bases, with 11 bases sitting between them. Germline V gene lookup returns CDR1 MNHEY and CDR2 SMNVEV (reference sequence). CDR3 DNA sequence: TGTGCCAGCAGTCCATGGACAGACAATCAGCCCCAGCATTTT. This codes for CASSPWTDNQPQHF.

V and J are TRBV27 and TRBJ1-1; D gene unclear. Looked up from germline, CDR1 is MNHEY and CDR2 is SMNVEV (reference sequence). The CDR3 has 13 residues. V was cut by 1 base and J by 0 bases, with 3 bases left in between. The DNA of the CDR3 is TGTGCCAGCAGTTTATACGTGAACACTGAAGCTTTCTTT. This gives the protein CASSLYVNTEAFF.

This chain joins TRBV30 and TRBJ1-3, with D hard to call. This CDR3 region has 13 residues. The V end lost 1 base, the J end lost 4 bases, and 8 bases lay between the germline ends. CDR1 and CDR2 from the germline V gene are GTSNPN and SVGIG (reference sequence). CDR3 in amino acids: CAWSGPGGNTIYF. The CDR3 region has the DNA TGTGCCTGGAGTGGGCCGGGGGGAAACACCATATATTTT.

CDR3 sequence reads: CASSPTGGFNQPQHF. DNA of the CDR3: TGTGCCAGCAGCCCGACAGGGGGCTTCAATCAGCCCCAGCATTTT. The rearrangement joins TRBV3-1 (or the pseudogene TRBV3-2) to TRBJ1-5; TRBD1 matches at 10 bases. The trim removed 4 bases at V and 3 bases at J, leaving 3 bases unmatched. CDR1 LGHDT and CDR2 YNNKEL come from the germline V gene (reference sequence). CDR3 length: 15 residues.

The chain uses TRBV28 and TRBJ1-5; 8 positions agree with TRBD1. CDR3 length equals 17 residues. Per germline, CDR1 MDHEN and CDR2 SYDVKM. Trimming took 3 bases from V and 3 from J; bases not matched to a gene: 10. The CDR3 is CASSLGRGRSPNQPQHF. The CDR3 DNA is TGTGCCAGCAGTTTGGGCAGGGGGCGTTCCCCCAATCAGCCCCAGCATTTT.

This chain connects TRBV5-4 to TRBJ1-1; tentatively, D is TRBD1 (5 bases). The germline gives CDR1 SGHNT, CDR2 YYREEE (reference sequence). V lost 6 bases and J lost 4, with 16 bases in between. This CDR3 has 14 residues. Written as DNA, the CDR3 is TGTGCCAGCACCAGGGAGCACGAGGCCACTGAAGCTTTCTTT. Encoded protein: CASTREHEATEAFF.

The chain uses TRBV27 and TRBJ2-7, with 11 bases fitting TRBD1. The CDR3 consists of 15 residues. Germline loops: CDR1 MNHEY, CDR2 SMNVEV (reference sequence). V lost 4 bases to trimming and J lost 3 bases; unmatched junction nucleotides: 5. CDR3 region: CASSSRGTGGYEQYF. The CDR3 nucleotides are TGTGCCAGCAGTTCCCGGGGGACAGGGGGCTACGAGCAGTACTTC.

The chain uses TRBV5-8 and TRBJ2-3, with TRBD1 matching over 7 bases. The CDR3 extends over 15 amino acids. CDR1 and CDR2 (germline): SGHTS, YDEGEE. V shed 5 bases, J shed 0 bases, and the junction held 6 bases outside the gene matches. The chain's CDR3 is CASSLRQGSTDTQYF. CDR3 DNA: TGTGCCAGCAGTTTGAGACAGGGTAGCACAGATACGCAGTATTTT.